Listed here are 23 T cell receptor beta chains from one sample, sequenced in a study of neoadjuvant anti-PD-1 for oral cavity cancer. Data came from immunoSEQ multiplex PCR; TCRdb stores just in-frame clones and leaves some out. Of roughly 32,000 clones detected, about 80% appear once; the ten largest clones hold under 3.5%. Time point: after neoadjuvant nivolumab, at surgical resection. Sequences were derived from PBMCs, sampled after nivolumab (anti-PD-1) treatment. Source of these receptors: a person aged 35 to 85 with oral cavity squamous cell carcinoma.

CDR3 protein: CASSLVPSGGTDTQYF. The CDR3 DNA sequence: TGTGCCAGCAGCTTAGTACCTAGCGGGGGCACAGATACGCAGTATTTT. The chain recombines TRBV7-6 with TRBJ2-3; 9 nucleotides line up with TRBD2. Losses at the gene ends were 1 base for V and 1 base for J; bases not matched to a gene: 3. Germline CDR1 reads SGHVS; CDR2 reads FNYEAQ. The CDR3 consists of 16 residues.

This rearrangement joins TRBV28 to TRBJ1-5, with unresolved D. The CDR3 is 14 amino acids. The germline CDR1 and CDR2 sequences are MDHEN and SYDVKM. V lost 6 bases and J 0 bases, leaving 9 bases between the germline ends. In DNA form, the CDR3 reads TGTGCCAGCAGGATCGTCTATAGCAATCAGCCCCAGCATTTT. This translates into CASRIVYSNQPQHF. The full variable domain, its missing parts supplied by reference TRBV28 and TRBJ1-5, is DVKVTQSSRYLVKRTGEKVFLECVQDMDHENMFWYRQDPGLGLRLIYFSYDVKMKEKGDIPEGYSVSREKKERFSLILESASTNQTSMYLCASRIVYSNQPQHFGDGTRLSIL.

The CDR3 DNA is TGTGCCAGCAGCCCCGGAGCGGGGGGGCCGACAGATACGCAGTATTTT. Its protein is CASSPGAGGPTDTQYF. The chain uses TRBV5-4 and TRBJ2-3; TRBD2 matches 10 bases. This CDR3 spans 16 amino acids. Trimming removed 4 bases from V and 3 bases from J; junction bases left unmatched: 8. Germline CDR1 SGHNT, CDR2 YYREEE (reference sequence). Filled out from reference TRBV5-4 and TRBJ2-3, the complete variable domain reads ETGVTQSPTHLIKTRGQQVTLRCSSQSGHNTVSWYQQALGQGPQFIFQYYREEENGRGNFPPRFSGLQFPNYSSELNVNALELDDSALYLCASSPGAGGPTDTQYFGPGTRLTVL.

The V and J genes are TRBV30 and TRBJ1-4; 8 bases agree with TRBD1. V gave up 8 bases and J gave up 4 bases; unmatched junction bases: 3. CDR3 length equals 12 residues. Germline CDR1 reads GTSNPN; CDR2 reads SVGIG (reference sequence). The CDR3 DNA sequence: TGTGCCGGACAGGGACGTAATGAAAAACTGTTTTTT. It yields the protein CAGQGRNEKLFF.

A few counts support this clone. J is TRBJ1-3 and V is TRBV29-1; D might be TRBD1 (6 bases). In germline, CDR1 is SQVTM, CDR2 ANQGSEA. This CDR3 contains 15 residues. Trimming removed 0 bases at V and 5 bases at J, with 14 bases between. CDR3: CSVEDQGRGRNTIYF. CDR3 in DNA: TGCAGCGTTGAAGATCAGGGCAGGGGCCGAAACACCATATATTTT.

The chain carries TRBV13 and TRBJ2-2, with 7 bases lining up with TRBD1. The CDR3 is 13 amino acids. Losses at the gene ends were 4 bases for V and 6 bases for J; bases not matched to a gene: 2. CDR1 is PRHDT and CDR2 is FYEKMQ in the germline V gene (reference sequence). The chain's CDR3 is CASSSGGAGELFF. CDR3 nucleotides: TGTGCCAGCAGCTCAGGGGGAGCCGGGGAGCTGTTTTTT.

The chain's CDR3 is CASSGRSGDRIYEQYF. DNA of the CDR3: TGTGCCAGCAGCGGACGGTCCGGTGACAGAATCTACGAGCAGTACTTC. The rearrangement uses TRBV7-2 and TRBJ2-7, with a possible D match to TRBD1 (5 bases). The CDR3 covers 16 residues. The V gene lost 5 bases and the J gene lost 3 bases, with 20 bases spanning the gap. Looked up from germline, CDR1 is SGHTA and CDR2 is FQGNSA.

This clone appeared a single time. The V and J genes are TRBV6-5 and TRBJ1-2, with D uncertain. The V end lost 6 bases, the J end lost 6 bases, and 14 bases lay between the germline ends. The CDR3 has 13 residues. Germline lookup yields CDR1 MNHEY and CDR2 SVGAGI. This CDR3 reads CASSRLGEDGYTF. The CDR3 nucleotides are TGTGCCAGCAGCCGCCTTGGGGAGGATGGCTACACCTTC.

The rearrangement links TRBV19 to TRBJ2-3; tentatively, D is TRBD1 (6 bases). CDR3 length equals 13 residues. Trimming took off 5 bases at V and 6 bases at J, with 12 bases between the two ends. Germline V gene lookup returns CDR1 LNHDA and CDR2 SQIVND (reference sequence). The CDR3 protein is CASSPPQGDTQYF. The CDR3 bases are TGTGCCAGTAGTCCACCCCAGGGGGATACGCAGTATTTT.

The chain uses TRBV5-5 and TRBJ1-2, with D perhaps matching TRBD1 (5 bases). Per germline, CDR1 SGHKS and CDR2 YYEKEE (reference sequence). V dropped 0 bases and J dropped 3 bases, with 15 bases sitting between them. The CDR3 loop spans 16 amino acids. The CDR3 DNA follows: TGTGCCAGCAGCTTGGCCACTAGGATAGGGGACTATGGCTACACCTTC. Amino acids: CASSLATRIGDYGYTF.

The rearrangement uses TRBV4-2 and TRBJ2-7, with TRBD2 identical over 12 bases. The CDR3 sequence is 17 residues long. CDR1 and CDR2 (germline): LGHNA, YNFKEQ. V lost 1 base and J lost 4; bases outside the gene matches: 8. The CDR3 coding sequence is TGTGCCAGCAGCCAAGGAACTAGCGGGGGGACGCCTTACGAGCAGTACTTC. This translates into CASSQGTSGGTPYEQYF.

The chain uses TRBV7-9 and TRBJ1-1; D ambiguous. In germline, CDR1 is SEHNR, CDR2 FQNEAQ (reference sequence). The length of the CDR3 is 15 residues. Deletions cut 1 base from V and 3 bases from J, with 12 bases between. CDR3 amino acids: CASSLGTVLDTEAFF. In DNA form, the CDR3 reads TGTGCCAGCAGCTTAGGAACAGTCCTTGACACTGAAGCTTTCTTT.

This chain uses TRBV7-9 with TRBJ1-2; D possibly corresponds to TRBD1 (6 bases). Germline-derived CDR1 and CDR2 are SEHNR and FQNEAQ (reference sequence). The ends were cut back, 1 base at V and 4 bases at J, with 16 bases in the middle. This CDR3 comprises 16 residues. The DNA for the CDR3 is TGTGCCAGCAGCTTAGTGGGACAAACAGATATCTATGGCTACACCTTC. Translation: CASSLVGQTDIYGYTF. The complete variable domain, with remaining parts taken from reference TRBV7-9 and TRBJ1-2, reads DTGVSQNPRHKITKRGQNVTFRCDPISEHNRLYWYRQTLGQGPEFLTYFQNEAQLEKSRLLSDRFSAERPKGSFSTLEIQRTEQGDSAMYLCASSLVGQTDIYGYTFGSGTRLTVV.

CDR3 region: CAIFKLRGNSPLHF. The CDR3 DNA is TGTGCCATCTTTAAGCTCAGAGGCAATTCACCCCTCCACTTT. The chain has TRBV28 and TRBJ1-6; no reliable D call. The CDR3 covers 14 residues. The germline V gene has CDR1 MDHEN and CDR2 SYDVKM. Trimming removed 10 bases from V and 7 bases from J, with 17 bases in between.

This chain links TRBV4-2 with TRBJ1-5; 8 bases agree with TRBD1. Losses at the gene ends were 0 bases for V and 6 bases for J; bases not matched to a gene: 7. The germline V gene has CDR1 LGHNA and CDR2 YNFKEQ. This CDR3 is 16 amino acids long. The CDR3 reads CASSQDWAGGGQPQHF. The CDR3 nucleotides read TGTGCCAGCAGCCAAGATTGGGCAGGGGGCGGTCAGCCCCAGCATTTT.

The V call is TRBV6-5, the J call TRBJ1-2; D remains unclear. The CDR3 has 15 amino acids. Deletions cut 0 bases from V and 3 bases from J, with 11 bases between. The germline V gene encodes CDR1 MNHEY and CDR2 SVGAGI. CDR3 coding DNA: TGTGCCAGCAGTTACTCAGACGGATACTACTATGGCTACACCTTC. Protein product: CASSYSDGYYYGYTF.

The chain carries TRBV9 and TRBJ2-7; the D gene could be TRBD1 or TRBD2 (6 bases each). Germline assignment: CDR1 SGDLS and CDR2 YYNGEE. This CDR3 contains 15 residues. V was cut by 0 bases and J by 2 bases, with 12 bases left in between. This chain's CDR3 is CASSVGPGAPYEQYF. CDR3 coding DNA: TGTGCCAGCAGCGTAGGGCCGGGGGCCCCCTACGAGCAGTACTTC.

The chain uses TRBV18 and TRBJ1-2; TRBD1 matches 10 bases. V lost 2 bases and J lost 7; bases outside the gene matches: 7. This CDR3 contains 15 residues. Germline-derived CDR1 and CDR2 are KGHSH and LQKENI. The DNA for the CDR3 is TGTGCCAGCTCACCAGCAGGACAGGGGGAGATTGGCTACACCTTC. It is translated as CASSPAGQGEIGYTF.

The genes are TRBV11-3 and TRBJ2-7; D uncertain. The CDR3 runs 13 residues. The ends were cut back, 3 bases at V and 5 bases at J, with 11 bases in the middle. Germline V gene lookup returns CDR1 SGHNT and CDR2 YENEEA. As DNA, the CDR3 is TGTGCCAGCAGCTTCGGCGAAGGGCACGAGCAGTACTTC. It specifies CASSFGEGHEQYF. Full variable domain (missing parts from reference TRBV11-3 and TRBJ2-7): EAGVVQSPRYKIIEKKQPVAFWCNPISGHNTLYWYLQNLGQGPELLIRYENEEAVDDSQLPKDRFSAERLKGVDSTLKIQPAELGDSAVYLCASSFGEGHEQYFGPGTRLTVT.

The genes are TRBV5-1 and TRBJ2-7, with no clear D. The V gene lost 0 bases and the J gene lost 3 bases, with 7 bases spanning the gap. CDR1 SGHRS and CDR2 YFSETQ come from the germline V gene. This CDR3 spans 13 amino acids. The CDR3 reads CASSLAYYYEQYF. DNA for the CDR3: TGCGCCAGCAGCTTGGCATACTACTACGAGCAGTACTTC. Together with reference TRBV5-1 and TRBJ2-7, the CDR3 gives the full variable domain: KAGVTQTPRYLIKTRGQQVTLSCSPISGHRSVSWYQQTPGQGLQFLFEYFSETQRNKGNFPGRFSGRQFSNSRSEMNVSTLELGDSALYLCASSLAYYYEQYFGPGTRLTVT.

The chain joins TRBV11-2 to TRBJ2-3, with TRBD2 matching over 14 bases. Germline-derived CDR1 and CDR2 are SGHAT and FQNNGV. CDR3 length equals 17 residues. Trimming at V came to 5 bases and at J to 6 bases, leaving 10 bases not matched to a gene. CDR3 nucleotides: TGTGCCAGCAGCGTCCGACTAGCGGGGGGGCCATTTGATACGCAGTATTTT. Residues: CASSVRLAGGPFDTQYF.

This clone was seen only once. CDR3 DNA sequence: TGTGCCAGCAGTGACCTCATCCCCTATGGCTACACCTTC. It translates to CASSDLIPYGYTF. The V gene is TRBV6-1, the J gene TRBJ1-2; D is ambiguous. V shed 3 bases and J shed 4 bases, with 9 bases lying between them. Looked up from germline, CDR1 is MNHNS and CDR2 is SASEGT. CDR3 length: 13 residues.

The V and J genes are TRBV11-3 and TRBJ2-2; D possibly matches TRBD1 or TRBD2 (5 bases each). The CDR3 has 15 amino acids. V lost 5 bases and J lost 4, with 14 bases in between. Looked up from germline, CDR1 is SGHNT and CDR2 is YENEEA. CDR3 sequence reads: CASSLRAGSTGELFF. The DNA of the CDR3 is TGTGCCAGCAGCCTGAGGGCAGGGTCCACCGGGGAGCTGTTTTTT.